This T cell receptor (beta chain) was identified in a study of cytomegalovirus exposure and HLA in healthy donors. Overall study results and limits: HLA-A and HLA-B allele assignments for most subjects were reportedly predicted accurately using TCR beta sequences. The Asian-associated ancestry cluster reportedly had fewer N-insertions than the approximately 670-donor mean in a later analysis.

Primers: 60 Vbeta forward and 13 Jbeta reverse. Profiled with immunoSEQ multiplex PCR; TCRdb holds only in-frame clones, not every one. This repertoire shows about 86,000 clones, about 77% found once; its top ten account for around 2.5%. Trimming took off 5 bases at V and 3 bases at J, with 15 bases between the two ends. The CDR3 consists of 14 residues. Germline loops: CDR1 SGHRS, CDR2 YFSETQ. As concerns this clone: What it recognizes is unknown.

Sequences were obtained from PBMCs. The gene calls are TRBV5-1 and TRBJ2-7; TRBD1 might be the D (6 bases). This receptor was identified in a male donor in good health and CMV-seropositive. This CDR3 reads CASRYDKGHYEQYF. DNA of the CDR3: TGCGCCAGCAGGTACGACAAGGGACACTACGAGCAGTACTTC.